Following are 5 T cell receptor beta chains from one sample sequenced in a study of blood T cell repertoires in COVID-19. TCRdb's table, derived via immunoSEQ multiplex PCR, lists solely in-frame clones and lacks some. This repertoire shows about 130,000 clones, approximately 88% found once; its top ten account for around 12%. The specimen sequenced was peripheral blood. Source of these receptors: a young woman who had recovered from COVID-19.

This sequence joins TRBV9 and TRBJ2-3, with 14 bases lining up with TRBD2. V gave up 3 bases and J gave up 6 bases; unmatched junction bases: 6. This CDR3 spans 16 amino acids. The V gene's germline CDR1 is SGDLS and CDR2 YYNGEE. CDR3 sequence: CASSDGTSGRSDTQYF. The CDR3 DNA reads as TGTGCCAGCAGCGATGGGACTAGCGGGAGAAGCGATACGCAGTATTTT.

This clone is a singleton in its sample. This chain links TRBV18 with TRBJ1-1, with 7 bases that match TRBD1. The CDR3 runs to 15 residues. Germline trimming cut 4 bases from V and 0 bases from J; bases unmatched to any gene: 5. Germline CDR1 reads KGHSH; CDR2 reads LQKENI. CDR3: CASSQGAALNTEAFF. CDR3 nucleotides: TGTGCCAGCTCACAGGGGGCGGCGCTGAACACTGAAGCTTTCTTT.

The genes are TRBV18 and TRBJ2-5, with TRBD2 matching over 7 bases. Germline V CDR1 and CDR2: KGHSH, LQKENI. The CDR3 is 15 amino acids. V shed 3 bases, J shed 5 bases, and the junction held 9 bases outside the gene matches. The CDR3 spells CASSPAGVGRETQYF. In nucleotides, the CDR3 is TGTGCCAGCTCACCGGCGGGAGTGGGGCGTGAGACCCAGTACTTC.

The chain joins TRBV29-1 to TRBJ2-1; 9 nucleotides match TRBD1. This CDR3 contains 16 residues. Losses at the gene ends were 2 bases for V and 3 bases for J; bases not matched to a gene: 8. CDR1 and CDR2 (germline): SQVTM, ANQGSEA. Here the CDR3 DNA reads TGCAGCGTTGAACCCCCCGGGACAGGGAGCTACAATGAGCAGTTCTTC. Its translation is CSVEPPGTGSYNEQFF.

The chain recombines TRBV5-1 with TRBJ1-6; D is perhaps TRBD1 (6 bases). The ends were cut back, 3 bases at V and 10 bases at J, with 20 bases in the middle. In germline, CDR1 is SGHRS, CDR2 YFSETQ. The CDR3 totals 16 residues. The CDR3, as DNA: TGCGCCAGCAGCTCCGGCCCACAGGGAAGTCAATCACCCCTCCACTTT. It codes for CASSSGPQGSQSPLHF.